This paragraph reports one TCR beta chain. Its antigen is unidentified. This sample was included in a study of shared clonotypes between healthy human individuals. Notes on the study in general: The expectation was that sequencing depth would affect clonotype sharing among donors.

CDR1 is SGHVS and CDR2 is FQNEAQ in the germline V gene. The CDR3 consists of 17 residues. V was clipped by 1 base and J by 2 bases; unmatched bases: 5. Several immunoSEQ 96-well plates shared each subset's DNA, each plate a replicate. Sequencing was performed on unsorted PBMC DNA using ten immunoSEQ deep assay plates. Here immunoSEQ multiplex PCR was the method, and the copy in TCRdb shows in-frame clones only, minus some. The data contain about half a million clones, roughly 80% of them singletons. The clonotype originates from a middle-aged woman in good health. Some clones in this sample may be carry-over from other donors' samples. The material sequenced was PBMCs. This chain links TRBV7-8 with TRBJ2-1; 10 bases match TRBD2. The CDR3 sequence: CASSLGLSGRPYNEQFF. The DNA for the CDR3 is TGTGCCAGCAGCTTAGGTCTTAGCGGGAGGCCCTACAATGAGCAGTTCTTC.